One T cell receptor (beta chain) is described in this entry. Its cognate antigen is unknown. Patients with chemo-refractory metastatic non-small-cell lung cancer received focal radiation plus CTLA-4 blockade with ipilimumab. This entry belongs to a study of radiotherapy plus CTLA-4 blockade in lung cancer. The overall study: Patients showed objective responses in under 20% of cases and disease control in less than 35%. Findings of the study overall: Blood saw expansion of tumor-derived TCR clones after radiotherapy plus ipilimumab. Reports state that early shifts in blood T cell clones, with interferon-beta, best predicted response.

This table comes from immunoSEQ multiplex PCR, and its TCRdb copy is limited to in-frame clones, with some not included. The table includes about 78,000 clones, approximately 86% detected once. V was clipped by 6 bases and J by 9 bases, with 18 bases between them. CDR3 length: 14 residues. Germline V gives CDR1 SNHLY, CDR2 FYNNEI. This chain links TRBV2 with TRBJ2-1; D unresolved. The sequenced sample was peripheral blood, obtained from a patient treated with radiotherapy plus ipilimumab. The clonotype comes from a human donor with non-small cell lung cancer who had stable disease on radiotherapy plus ipilimumab. The CDR3 bases are TGTGCCAGCAGACCAGAGTTGCGGCCGGGTGAGCAGTTCTTC. It specifies CASRPELRPGEQFF.